Listed below are T cell receptor beta chains from one sample, sequenced in a study of beta chain features in type 1 diabetes. The repertoire was sequenced with immunoSEQ multiplex PCR; TCRdb's copy has only in-frame clones and lacks some. The sample has about 340,000 clones; approximately 15% are singletons. Sequenced material: naive CD4+ T cells from blood. These receptor sequences come from a woman aged 18-30 years with type 1 diabetes. Both conserved end residues are part of each CDR3. A D gene is named only where the DNA matches it firmly. The size field is filled for only some rows; it gives once, few, many or a size class.

>-|TRBV7-9|TRBJ2-5|11|-
TGTGCCAGCAGTCAGGCGGAGACCCAGTACTTC
CASSQAETQYF
>-|TRBV27|TRBJ2-1|15|-
TGTGCCAGCAGTCGCCCGGGACTTGAGGAGGATGAGCAGTTCTTC
CASSRPGLEEDEQFF
>TRBD2|TRBV4-3|TRBJ2-1|17|few
TGCGCCAGCAGCCAAGGAATTCGGACTAGCGGTTACAATGAGCAGTTCTTC
CASSQGIRTSGYNEQFF
>-|TRBV18|TRBJ1-1|15|-
TGTGCCAGCTCACCCCCAACGGGCCAGGGCACTGAAGCTTTCTTT
CASSPPTGQGTEAFF
>TRBD1|TRBV9|TRBJ1-5|14|few
TGTGCCAGCAGCGCCACAGGGGGTAATCAGCCCCAGCATTTT
CASSATGGNQPQHF
>TRBD2|TRBV30|TRBJ2-1|18|few
TGTGCCAGCCCGGGACTAGCGGGAGGGCCTAACTCCTACAATGAGCAGTTCTTC
CASPGLAGGPNSYNEQFF
>TRBD2|TRBV2|TRBJ2-1|18|few
TGTGCCAGCAGGGGGGGTAGCGGGAGTGTTCCACTTTACAATGAGCAGTTCTTC
CASRGGSGSVPLYNEQFF
>-|TRBV27|TRBJ1-1|14|few
TGTGCCAGCAGTTTATATGGCCTGAACACTGAAGCTTTCTTT
CASSLYGLNTEAFF
>-|TRBV7-3|TRBJ2-3|15|few
TGTGCCAGCAGCTTGGGCAGGGGTGGCACAGATACGCAGTATTTT
CASSLGRGGTDTQYF
>TRBD1|TRBV9|TRBJ1-2|13|-
TGTGCCAGCAGCGCAGGGGGCGTCTATGGCTACACCTTC
CASSAGGVYGYTF
>-|TRBV11-2|TRBJ2-5|15|-
TGTGCCAGCAGCTTAGATCGAGGTATCCAAGAGACCCAGTACTTC
CASSLDRGIQETQYF
>TRBD2|TRBV19|TRBJ2-1|16|-
TGTGCCAGTAGTATTCGGACTAGCGGGAGTGGCAATGAGCAGTTCTTC
CASSIRTSGSGNEQFF
>TRBD2|TRBV7-2|TRBJ2-1|17|few
TGTGCCAGCAGCTTAATTGGCTGGACTAGCGGGTACAATGAGCAGTTCTTC
CASSLIGWTSGYNEQFF
>-|TRBV9|TRBJ2-5|12|-
TGTGCCAGCAGCCCCGAGGGAGAGACCCAGTACTTC
CASSPEGETQYF
>TRBD1|TRBV29-1|TRBJ2-2|18|-
TGCAGCGTTAAAGGGACAGGCCGAATCCCGAGAGGCACCGGGGAGCTGTTTTTT
CSVKGTGRIPRGTGELFF
>TRBD1|TRBV28|TRBJ1-2|16|few
TGTGCCAGCAGTTTTAAACAAGGGGACAGAAACTATGGCTACACCTTC
CASSFKQGDRNYGYTF
>TRBD2|TRBV30|TRBJ2-5|14|-
TGTGCCTGGAAGCTAGCGGGAGCCCGGGGGACCCAGTACTTC
CAWKLAGARGTQYF
>TRBD1|TRBV2|TRBJ2-5|12|-
TGTGCCAGCACAGGGGGCAGTGAGACCCAGTACTTC
CASTGGSETQYF
>-|TRBV14|TRBJ1-1|13|-
TGTGCCAGCAGCCAACAATTGAACACTGAAGCTTTCTTT
CASSQQLNTEAFF
>-|TRBV5-1|TRBJ2-5|15|-
TGCGCCAGCAGCTCGGGCCGGACAGTCTCAGAGACCCAGTACTTC
CASSSGRTVSETQYF
>TRBD1|TRBV6-5|TRBJ2-5|16|-
TGTGCCAGCAGTTACTCGCCCACAGGGGGCAAGGAGACCCAGTACTTC
CASSYSPTGGKETQYF
>TRBD2|TRBV7-9|TRBJ2-1|16|-
TGTGCCAGCAGCTTTTTTCCGGGAGGGTTAGTCAATGAGCAGTTCTTC
CASSFFPGGLVNEQFF
>TRBD1|TRBV12-5|TRBJ2-1|18|few
TGTGCTAGTGGTTCGGCGGGAGACCGACAGGGGGCCTACAATGAGCAGTTCTTC
CASGSAGDRQGAYNEQFF
>TRBD1|TRBV7-9|TRBJ2-5|15|-
TGTGCCATCCTCGCGCGGGACAGGGGGCCGGAGACCCAGTACTTC
CAILARDRGPETQYF
>TRBD2|TRBV9|TRBJ2-3|17|few
TGTGCCAGCAGCGTAGGGACTAGCGGGACGAAGACAGATACGCAGTATTTT
CASSVGTSGTKTDTQYF
>TRBD1|TRBV25-1|TRBJ2-1|16|-
TGTGCCAGCAGCGACAGGGACAATTTTGGGTGGAATGAGCAGTTCTTC
CASSDRDNFGWNEQFF
>-|TRBV5-6|TRBJ1-2|13|-
TGTGCCAGCAGCCCCGATCGCGGGGCAGGCTACACCTTC
CASSPDRGAGYTF
>TRBD1|TRBV5-4|TRBJ2-6|18|-
TGTGCCAGCAGCCGCCGGGACAGGCTCCTCTCTGGGGCCAACGTCCTGACTTTC
CASSRRDRLLSGANVLTF
>TRBD2|TRBV7-2|TRBJ2-1|15|few
TGTGCCAGCAGCCTCCTAGCGGGAGCCAGCAATGAGCAGTTCTTC
CASSLLAGASNEQFF
>-|TRBV19|TRBJ2-1|15|few
TGTGCCAGTAGATTCAGCGGAAGTACGAGAAATGAGCAGTTCTTC
CASRFSGSTRNEQFF
>-|TRBV21-1|TRBJ1-1|10|-
TGTGCCAACACGAACACTGAAGCTTTCTTT
CANTNTEAFF
>TRBD2|TRBV6-1|TRBJ2-1|16|-
TGTGCCAGCAGTGCCCGGACTAGCGGGAGATTTTATGAGCAGTTCTTC
CASSARTSGRFYEQFF
>-|TRBV4-3|TRBJ2-5|17|-
TGCGCCAGCAGCCCTGCCCACGGGGAGGAGGACCAAGAGACCCAGTACTTC
CASSPAHGEEDQETQYF
>TRBD1|TRBV2|TRBJ2-3|13|few
TGTGCCGGGGGACAGGAATCCACAGATACGCAGTATTTT
CAGGQESTDTQYF
>-|TRBV4-3|TRBJ1-5|15|-
TGCGCCAGCAGCCAAGATTCTAGGGGAAATCAGCCCCAGCATTTT
CASSQDSRGNQPQHF
>TRBD2|TRBV5-1|TRBJ2-3|17|few
TGCGCCAGCAGCTTAACCGGGACTAGCGGGAGCACAGATACGCAGTATTTT
CASSLTGTSGSTDTQYF
>-|TRBV6-6|TRBJ2-6|14|-
TGTGCCAGCGAGAGGGCGGCTGGGGCCAACGTCCTGACTTTC
CASERAAGANVLTF
>TRBD2|TRBV27|TRBJ2-7|15|few
TGTGCCAGCAGTAAAATAGCGGGAGTCGGCTACGAGCAGTACTTC
CASSKIAGVGYEQYF
>-|TRBV27|TRBJ2-7|13|few
TGTGCCAGCAGTACAGTGCCCTCCTACGAGCAGTACTTC
CASSTVPSYEQYF
>TRBD2|TRBV5-4|TRBJ2-7|16|-
TGTGCCAGCAGCCCTGGGACTAGCGGGAGGGTGAACGAGCAGTACTTC
CASSPGTSGRVNEQYF
>TRBD2|TRBV7-8|TRBJ2-3|18|few
TGTGCCATCAAGCCGGGGGCGTTTCGGGAGGGCCTTATAGATACGCAGTATTTT
CAIKPGAFREGLIDTQYF
>-|TRBV19|TRBJ2-3|14|-
TGTGCCAGTAGTCCCCGACAGGACACAGATACGCAGTATTTT
CASSPRQDTDTQYF
>-|TRBV28|TRBJ2-3|16|few
TGTGCCAGCAGTTCCGAAACCTACAGGCGCACAGATACGCAGTATTTT
CASSSETYRRTDTQYF
>TRBD1|TRBV5-4|TRBJ1-2|13|few
TGTGCCAGCAGCAAGGGACAGGGCGACGGCTACACCTTC
CASSKGQGDGYTF
>-|TRBV7-8|TRBJ1-2|12|few
TGTGCCAGCAGCCCAGCGGGGGTGGGAGGCACCTTC
CASSPAGVGGTF
>-|TRBV28|TRBJ1-5|15|few
TGTGCCAGCAGTTTTTCGAGAGGGCGCAATCAGCCCCAGCATTTT
CASSFSRGRNQPQHF
>-|TRBV9|TRBJ2-1|16|-
TGTGCCAGCAGCGTAGGTGGCGGAAGCTCCTACAATGAGCAGTTCTTC
CASSVGGGSSYNEQFF
>TRBD2|TRBV18|TRBJ2-5|16|few
TGTGCCAGCTCACGGCTAGCGGGAGATTTCGCGGAGACCCAGTACTTC
CASSRLAGDFAETQYF
>-|TRBV4-2|TRBJ2-2|16|few
TGTGCCAGCAGCCCCTGGAGGGGGGGGTACACCGGGGAGCTGTTTTTT
CASSPWRGGYTGELFF
>TRBD1|TRBV29-1|TRBJ1-1|14|-
TGCAGCGTCAAGGGACAGGGCTCTAACACTGAAGCTTTCTTT
CSVKGQGSNTEAFF
>TRBD1|TRBV18|TRBJ1-2|13|few
TGTGCCAGCTCACCGGACAGGGCATATGGCTACACCTTC
CASSPDRAYGYTF
>TRBD2|TRBV28|TRBJ2-1|15|few
TGTGCCAGCAGTTTTCAGGGACTAGTCGTAAATGAGCAGTTCTTC
CASSFQGLVVNEQFF
>-|TRBV7-2|TRBJ1-2|12|few
TGTGCCAGCAGCTTAGCGACAGAGGGCTACACCTTC
CASSLATEGYTF
>-|TRBV2|TRBJ2-5|14|few
TGTGCCAGCAGTGAAGGACGGAGCCAAGAGACCCAGTACTTC
CASSEGRSQETQYF
>TRBD1|TRBV5-1|TRBJ2-3|15|-
TGCGCCAGCAGCCGCGACAGGGGGCGAGGAGATACGCAGTATTTT
CASSRDRGRGDTQYF
>-|TRBV7-8|TRBJ1-5|15|few
TGTGCCAGCAGCTCCCGGTTGGCAGGGAATCAGCCCCAGCATTTT
CASSSRLAGNQPQHF
>TRBD2|TRBV7-2|TRBJ2-1|17|-
TGTGCCAGCAGCCGGCGTGGTGGGAGCGGGACCTACAATGAGCAGTTCTTC
CASSRRGGSGTYNEQFF
>-|TRBV28|TRBJ2-1|12|-
TGTGCCAGCAGTTTATCTGTCGGTGAGCAGTTCTTC
CASSLSVGEQFF
>TRBD1|TRBV6-5|TRBJ1-2|13|few
TGTGCCAGCAGTGCACAGGGGTACTATGGCTACACCTTC
CASSAQGYYGYTF
>-|TRBV15|TRBJ2-3|16|few
TGTGCCACCAGCAGAGAATCAGTCGTTTCTTCGGATACGCAGTATTTT
CATSRESVVSSDTQYF